This T cell receptor (beta chain) was obtained from a study of blood T cells in healthy people across ages. A second PCR, run for about 6 to 12 cycles, used a sample-barcoded 5' primer plus a J-beta primer mix. MiXCR was run by TCRdb on the 5' RACE reads, yielding one entry per CDR3 protein. The table includes 550,000 to 650,000 distinct CDR3 sequences, about 28% detected once. Trimming cost V 3 bases and J 11 bases, with 23 bases left between them. Germline V CDR1 and CDR2: SGDLS, YYNGEE. This CDR3 has 15 residues. The sample was blood. The chain links TRBV9 to TRBJ2-5; D is possibly TRBD1 (6 bases). This receptor was taken from an elderly woman in good health. The CDR3 nucleotides are TGTGCCAGCAGCGCGAGGGGGAACATCTACAATGAGCAGTACTTC. Protein product: CASSARGNIYNEQYF.